The 23 T cell receptor beta chains below were found in one sample sequenced in a study of radiation and T cells in renal cell carcinoma. Using immunoSEQ multiplex PCR, the repertoire was profiled, and TCRdb retains in-frame clones only, with some absent. The sample records roughly 170,000 clones, around 89% being singletons. Time point: blood 4 weeks post-SBRT, at nephrectomy. Described treatment: 15 Gy SBRT to primary tumor, nephrectomy 4 weeks later. Sequencing was performed on blood, taken from a patient whose treatment included radiotherapy and nephrectomy. The receptors were gathered from a woman aged 50 to 65 with renal cell carcinoma.

The rearrangement links TRBV6-5 to TRBJ1-1; TRBD1 might be the D (6 bases). This CDR3 is 15 amino acids long. V was cut by 2 bases and J by 2 bases, with 12 bases left in between. Germline V lookup: CDR1 MNHEY, CDR2 SVGAGI. CDR3 loop: CASSYGGQGNTEAFF. For the CDR3, the DNA is TGTGCCAGCAGTTACGGGGGGCAGGGCAACACTGAAGCTTTCTTT.

J is TRBJ2-1 and V is TRBV4-1; 9 positions match TRBD2. The ends lost 4 bases at V and 0 bases at J; junction bases unmatched: 7. Germline V gene sequence: CDR1 MGHRA, CDR2 YSYEKL. The CDR3 is made up of 17 amino acids. CDR3 sequence: CASSPGLAQSSYNEQFF. CDR3 nucleotide sequence: TGCGCCAGCAGCCCAGGACTAGCGCAAAGCTCCTACAATGAGCAGTTCTTC.

The gene calls are TRBV7-2 and TRBJ1-1; D is unresolved. Trimming left V 7 bases short and J 0 bases short, with 15 bases between. The CDR3 spans 15 residues. Germline V gene sequence: CDR1 SGHTA, CDR2 FQGNSA. CDR3 coding DNA: TGTGCCAGCATCCCATCGAGGGCTCTGAACACTGAAGCTTTCTTT. This gives the protein CASIPSRALNTEAFF.

This chain connects TRBV6-5 to TRBJ2-2, with 10 nucleotides matching TRBD2. From germline, CDR1 is MNHEY and CDR2 SVGAGI. The CDR3 length is 15 residues. V lost 8 bases, J lost 6 bases, and 9 bases stayed unmatched. CDR3 sequence: CASLRAGGSSGELFF. CDR3 in DNA: TGTGCCAGCTTGAGAGCGGGGGGGTCATCCGGGGAGCTGTTTTTT.

The chain couples TRBV5-1 to TRBJ2-7, with 7 bases identical to TRBD2. Germline values: CDR1 SGHRS, CDR2 YFSETQ. This CDR3 spans 15 amino acids. V lost 4 bases to trimming and J lost 2 bases; unmatched junction nucleotides: 9. The CDR3 DNA reads TGCGCCAGCAGCCCCGGGGGGAGGGTCACCTACGAGCAGTACTTC. Protein: CASSPGGRVTYEQYF.

This clone came up a few times. The rearrangement uses TRBV5-4 and TRBJ2-3; 10 bases agree with TRBD2. CDR3 length equals 14 residues. The V gene end was trimmed by 4 bases and the J gene end by 3 bases; junction bases not matched to a gene: 2. Looked up from germline, CDR1 is SGHNT and CDR2 is YYREEE (reference sequence). In DNA form, the CDR3 reads TGTGCCAGCAGCACGACTAGCGGGACAGATACGCAGTATTTT. This encodes CASSTTSGTDTQYF.

The rearrangement links TRBV6-1 to TRBJ1-1; 8 nucleotides line up with TRBD1. The trim removed 7 bases at V and 3 bases at J, leaving 4 bases unmatched. Germline V gene lookup returns CDR1 MNHNS and CDR2 SASEGT. The CDR3 length is 13 residues. The CDR3 bases are TGTGCCAGCATTGGGACAGGAGACACTGAAGCTTTCTTT. This encodes CASIGTGDTEAFF.

The V and J genes are TRBV7-8 and TRBJ2-7; weak D call: TRBD1 (6 bases). This CDR3 comprises 17 residues. Germline V gene sequence: CDR1 SGHVS, CDR2 FQNEAQ. Trimming stripped 5 bases from V and 3 bases from J, with 23 bases between. CDR3 sequence reads: CASSPARDQGIGYEQYF. CDR3 in DNA: TGTGCCAGCAGCCCCGCCCGGGACCAGGGGATCGGCTACGAGCAGTACTTC.

The CDR3 loop is CASSRSPTGPRPGLAKNIQYF. The CDR3, as DNA: TGTGCCAGCAGCCGGTCCCCAACAGGGCCTCGTCCGGGGTTGGCCAAAAACATTCAGTACTTC. V is TRBV13 and J is TRBJ2-4; tentative D call: TRBD1 (6 bases). Germline CDR1 and CDR2: PRHDT and FYEKMQ (reference sequence). The CDR3 is 21 amino acids. The V end lost 5 bases, the J end lost 1 base, and 30 bases lay between the germline ends.

This clone was counted once. The chain recombines TRBV2 with TRBJ1-2, with 9 nucleotides matching TRBD1. The CDR3 spans 15 residues. From germline, CDR1 is SNHLY and CDR2 FYNNEI. Trimming at V came to 3 bases and at J to 3 bases, leaving 5 bases not matched to a gene. The DNA of the CDR3 is TGTGCCAGCAGTGAGAGGGACAGGGTATACTATGGCTACACCTTC. Translated: CASSERDRVYYGYTF.

The chain is built from TRBV4-1 and TRBJ2-7; 7 nucleotides agree with TRBD1. Per the germline V gene, CDR1 is MGHRA and CDR2 is YSYEKL. V lost 0 bases to trimming and J lost 2 bases; unmatched junction nucleotides: 7. The CDR3 length is 16 residues. For the CDR3, the DNA is TGCGCCAGCAGCCAAGAGCTCCGACAGGGAACCTACGAGCAGTACTTC. Translated: CASSQELRQGTYEQYF.

The chain joins TRBV7-3 to TRBJ2-6; TRBD1 matches at 7 bases. J lost 1 base, V lost 5 bases, and 11 bases had no gene match. Germline V lookup: CDR1 SGHTA, CDR2 FQGTGA. The CDR3 totals 18 residues. The CDR3 region has the DNA TGTGCCAGCAGCCAGGGGGTCCTCCGACCTTCTGGGGCCAACGTCCTGACTTTC. This gives the protein CASSQGVLRPSGANVLTF.

This rearrangement joins TRBV4-3 to TRBJ2-4; the D call may be TRBD1 or TRBD2 (5 bases each). Germline assignment: CDR1 LGHNA and CDR2 YSLEER. V shed 0 bases and J shed 7 bases, with 13 bases lying between them. The CDR3 has 15 residues. CDR3 coding DNA: TGCGCCAGCAGCCAAGATTGGGGACGCACGAACATTCAGTACTTC. Protein product: CASSQDWGRTNIQYF.

This rearrangement joins TRBV30 to TRBJ1-4; D call uncertain. V gave up 0 bases and J gave up 5 bases, with 4 bases separating them. This CDR3 has 12 residues. Looked up from germline, CDR1 is GTSNPN and CDR2 is SVGIG (reference sequence). In DNA, the CDR3 is TGTGCCTGGAGTGTTCAGAATGAAAAACTGTTTTTT. This translates into CAWSVQNEKLFF.

The chain uses TRBV7-9 and TRBJ1-1; the match to TRBD1 covers 10 bases. With 6 bases clipped from V and 6 bases from J, the junction kept 16 bases outside the gene matches. The germline gives CDR1 SEHNR, CDR2 FQNEAQ (reference sequence). The CDR3 runs 17 residues. CDR3 protein: CASSPTGTGASGAEAFF. The CDR3 DNA reads TGTGCCAGCAGTCCTACCGGGACAGGGGCCAGCGGGGCTGAAGCTTTCTTT.

The chain joins TRBV13 to TRBJ2-7, with D perhaps being TRBD1 or TRBD2 (5 bases each). The germline gives CDR1 PRHDT, CDR2 FYEKMQ (reference sequence). The CDR3 covers 14 residues. The V and J ends lost 5 bases and 3 bases respectively, with 14 bases between them. For the CDR3, the DNA is TGTGCCAGCAGCGATGACAGTCGGGGCTACGAGCAGTACTTC. Translation: CASSDDSRGYEQYF.

J is TRBJ2-1 and V is TRBV29-1; maybe TRBD2 (5 bases). Germline V gene lookup returns CDR1 SQVTM and CDR2 ANQGSEA. This CDR3 contains 13 residues. The V end was cut by 6 bases, the J end by 10 bases, with 19 bases between. The CDR3 DNA sequence: TGCAGCGTGCGGAGGCAACAAAGCAGGGAGCAGTTCTTC. Residues: CSVRRQQSREQFF.

V gene TRBV5-1 combines with J gene TRBJ2-3; TRBD1 aligns across 7 bases. The CDR3 is made up of 16 amino acids. Losses at the gene ends were 4 bases for V and 0 bases for J; bases not matched to a gene: 8. Germline lookup yields CDR1 SGHRS and CDR2 YFSETQ. CDR3 region: CASSEQGSDSTDTQYF. CDR3 in DNA: TGCGCCAGCAGCGAACAGGGGTCGGATAGCACAGATACGCAGTATTTT. Looking up the rest from reference TRBV5-1 and TRBJ2-3 gives the full variable domain: KAGVTQTPRYLIKTRGQQVTLSCSPISGHRSVSWYQQTPGQGLQFLFEYFSETQRNKGNFPGRFSGRQFSNSRSEMNVSTLELGDSALYLCASSEQGSDSTDTQYFGPGTRLTVL.

For this clone: Other DNA sequences of this sample code for an identical CDR3. The gene calls are TRBV19 and TRBJ2-3; D gene ambiguous. The V and J ends lost 1 base and 5 bases respectively, with 1 base between them. In germline, CDR1 is LNHDA, CDR2 SQIVND (reference sequence). The CDR3 has 11 amino acids. CDR3 protein: CASSIGDTQYF. In DNA form, the CDR3 reads TGTGCCAGTAGTATAGGAGATACGCAGTATTTT.

This sequence joins TRBV30 and TRBJ2-1, with D maybe TRBD2 (5 bases). Trimming took off 5 bases at V and 7 bases at J, with 15 bases between the two ends. The V gene's germline CDR1 is GTSNPN and CDR2 SVGIG (reference sequence). The CDR3 length is 13 residues. This chain's CDR3 is CAWFGEGVNEQFF. In DNA form, the CDR3 reads TGTGCCTGGTTTGGCGAGGGTGTGAATGAGCAGTTCTTC. Full variable domain (remainder filled in from reference TRBV30 and TRBJ2-1): SQTIHQWPATLVQPVGSPLSLECTVEGTSNPNLYWYRQAAGRGLQLLFYSVGIGQISSEVPQNLSASRPQDRQFILSSKKLLLSDSGFYLCAWFGEGVNEQFFGPGTRLTVL.

The chain links TRBV19 to TRBJ2-1; D gene unclear. The length of the CDR3 is 14 residues. Trimming pared 4 bases from V and 0 bases from J, leaving 7 bases between. The germline V gene encodes CDR1 LNHDA and CDR2 SQIVND (reference sequence). CDR3 residues: CASSTVSSYNEQFF. The CDR3 coding sequence is TGTGCCAGTAGTACGGTCTCCTCCTACAATGAGCAGTTCTTC.

V gene TRBV14 combines with J gene TRBJ1-2; 7 nucleotides match TRBD1. The CDR3 is 15 amino acids. The V and J ends lost 1 base and 7 bases, in that order; junction bases with no gene match: 9. Germline CDR1 SGHDN, CDR2 FVKESK. The CDR3 sequence: CASSQGKGAVSGYTF. In DNA form, the CDR3 reads TGTGCCAGCAGCCAAGGAAAGGGGGCGGTTTCTGGCTACACCTTC.

This chain links TRBV10-3 with TRBJ1-5; D is perhaps TRBD1 (6 bases). The ends were cut back, 0 bases at V and 1 base at J, with 7 bases in the middle. The CDR3 has 15 residues. The germline V gene encodes CDR1 ENHRY and CDR2 SYGVKD. The CDR3 loop reads CAISESTGSNQPQHF. Here the CDR3 DNA reads TGTGCCATCAGTGAGTCGACAGGCAGCAATCAGCCCCAGCATTTT.